One TCR beta chain is described in this entry. What it binds is not known. V gave up 4 bases and J gave up 0 bases; unmatched junction bases: 7. The CDR3 is 16 residues long. CDR1 and CDR2 from the germline V gene are SGHRS and YFSETQ. This sample stems from a study of monozygotic twins with cystic fibrosis. Study in general: Roughly 3 micrograms of fragmented DNA underwent around 14 PCR cycles for library preparation.

The data were produced by immunoSEQ multiplex PCR, yet TCRdb's version contains in-frame clones alone and is incomplete. The data show around 30,000 clones, 75% to 95% seen once. Findings and caveats of the study: Monozygotic CF twin pairs shared significantly more nucleotide-identical clonotypes than unrelated CF individuals did.

The source material was blood. The TCR sequence derives from a girl aged 2 to 9 with cystic fibrosis. The chain recombines TRBV5-1 with TRBJ1-1; 9 bases line up with TRBD1. CDR3 coding DNA: TGCGCCAGCAGCCCGACAGGGGGGTTGGTGAACACTGAAGCTTTCTTT. Translating gives CASSPTGGLVNTEAFF.